This T cell receptor beta chain derives from a study of shared clonotypes between healthy human individuals. Clones were read by immunoSEQ multiplex PCR, and TCRdb kept only the in-frame ones, dropping some. The table records 550,000 to 650,000 clones, approximately 96% of them present only once. Naive CD8 isolation took CD45RO-negative cells positively selected for CCR7 and excluded terminally differentiated effector memory CD45RA+ cells. Each of the donors was a healthy adult who was HIV-negative and had not had a recent acute infection or vaccination. The CDR3 runs to 15 residues. Per the germline V gene, CDR1 is SGDLS and CDR2 is YYNGEE. V dropped 5 bases and J dropped 5; count of bases not matched to a gene: 9.

The sequence came from a woman aged 25 to 39 in good health. The specimen was naive CD8+ T cells sorted from blood. The chain uses TRBV9 and TRBJ2-2; 7 nucleotides align to TRBD2. CDR3 coding DNA: TGTGCCAGCAGGGGCGGGAGTAGTTTGACCGGGGAGCTGTTTTTT. Its translation: CASRGGSSLTGELFF.